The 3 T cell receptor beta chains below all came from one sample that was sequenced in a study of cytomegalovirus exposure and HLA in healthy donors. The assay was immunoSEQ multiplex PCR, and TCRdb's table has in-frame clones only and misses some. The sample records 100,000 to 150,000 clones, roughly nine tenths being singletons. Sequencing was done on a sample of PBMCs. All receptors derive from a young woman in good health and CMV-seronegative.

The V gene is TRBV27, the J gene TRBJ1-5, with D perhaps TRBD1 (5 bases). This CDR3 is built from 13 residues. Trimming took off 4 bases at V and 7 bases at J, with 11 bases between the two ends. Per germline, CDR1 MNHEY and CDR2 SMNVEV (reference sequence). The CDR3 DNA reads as TGTGCCAGCAGTTCTGGGACTAGGCAGCCCCAGCATTTT. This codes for CASSSGTRQPQHF.

The CDR3 nucleotides read TGTGCCAGCAGCTTGGGGACAGGGGTTCTATTATCCAGCTACACCTTC. Its translation: CASSLGTGVLLSSYTF. The V call is TRBV5-5, the J call TRBJ1-2, with TRBD1 matching over 9 bases. The V gene end was trimmed by 0 bases and the J gene end by 9 bases; junction bases not matched to a gene: 12. Germline V gene data show CDR1 as SGHKS and CDR2 as YYEKEE (reference sequence). This CDR3 region has 16 residues.

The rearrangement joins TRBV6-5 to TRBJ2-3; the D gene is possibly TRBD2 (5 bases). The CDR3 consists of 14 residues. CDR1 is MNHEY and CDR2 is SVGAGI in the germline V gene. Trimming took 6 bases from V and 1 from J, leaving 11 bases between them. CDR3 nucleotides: TGTGCCAGCAGGGACCCCGGGGGCACAGATACGCAGTATTTT. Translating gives CASRDPGGTDTQYF.